The 11 T cell receptor beta chains listed next were all sequenced from one sample in a study of PD-L1 blockade in urothelial cancer. Time point specified: pretreatment peripheral blood. The repertoire was sequenced with immunoSEQ multiplex PCR; TCRdb's copy has only in-frame clones and lacks some. The data contain more than 45,000 clones, roughly four fifths of them singletons. Sequencing used PBMCs, obtained around atezolizumab (anti-PD-L1) treatment. Receptors were obtained from a man in his fifties or sixties with urothelial cancer.

The gene calls are TRBV5-8 and TRBJ2-1; D unclear. The CDR3 is made up of 13 amino acids. The V end was cut by 0 bases, the J end by 4 bases, with 5 bases between. CDR1 is SGHTS and CDR2 is YDEGEE in the germline V gene. The CDR3 sequence: CASSLGLYNEQFF. The CDR3 bases are TGTGCCAGCAGCTTGGGCCTATACAATGAGCAGTTCTTC. The entire variable domain, with the rest obtained from reference TRBV5-8 and TRBJ2-1, is as follows: EAGVTQSPTHLIKTRGQQATLRCSPISGHTSVYWYQQALGLGLQFLLWYDEGEERNRGNFPPRFSGRQFPNYSSELNVNALELEDSALYLCASSLGLYNEQFFGPGTRLTVL.

This clone was counted only a few times. CDR3 DNA: TGTGCCAGCAGTGATACGGGAGACTACAATGAGCAGTTCTTC. Protein: CASSDTGDYNEQFF. The gene calls are TRBV6-4 and TRBJ2-1; D may be TRBD2 (6 bases). Germline loops: CDR1 MRHNA, CDR2 SNTAGT. The CDR3 is made up of 14 amino acids. Trimming took off 3 bases at V and 3 bases at J, with 9 bases between the two ends.

DNA for the CDR3: TGTGCCAGCAGTCGGCGAGCGGGGGTTCTCACAGATACGCAGTATTTT. The encoded protein is CASSRRAGVLTDTQYF. This chain uses TRBV2 with TRBJ2-3, with TRBD2 identical over 8 bases. Germline lookup yields CDR1 SNHLY and CDR2 FYNNEI. With V trimmed by 5 bases and J by 2 bases, 9 bases remained unmatched. The CDR3 has 16 residues.

V gene TRBV11-3 combines with J gene TRBJ1-1, with 8 bases lining up with TRBD1. The V gene's germline CDR1 is SGHNT and CDR2 YENEEA. V trimming: 5 bases; J trimming: 2 bases; junction bases outside the gene matches: 1. The CDR3 has 13 amino acids. This CDR3 is CASSQGANTEAFF. The CDR3 coding sequence is TGTGCCAGCAGCCAGGGGGCCAACACTGAAGCTTTCTTT.

V usage is TRBV6-5 and J usage is TRBJ2-3; D is unclear. This CDR3 comprises 13 residues. Trimming took 0 bases from V and 8 from J, leaving 9 bases between them. CDR1 and CDR2 (germline): MNHEY, SVGAGI. In DNA, the CDR3 is TGTGCCAGCAGTTACTCGCGGTCCGGTACGCAGTATTTT. Protein sequence: CASSYSRSGTQYF.

This chain joins TRBV27 and TRBJ1-3, with a possible D match to TRBD1 (5 bases). Germline V gene sequence: CDR1 MNHEY, CDR2 SMNVEV (reference sequence). V shed 6 bases and J shed 1 base, with 10 bases lying between them. The CDR3 is 14 amino acids. CDR3 loop: CASRPDMSGNTIYF. The CDR3, as DNA: TGTGCCAGCAGACCGGACATGTCTGGAAACACCATATATTTT.

The V gene is TRBV5-1, the J gene TRBJ1-4; 7 bases agree with TRBD1. This CDR3 is built from 15 residues. Germline lookup yields CDR1 SGHRS and CDR2 YFSETQ. J gave up 5 bases and V 1 base, and 5 bases lay outside the gene matches. The CDR3 region is CASSLSRGPNEKLFF. The CDR3 nucleotides are TGCGCCAGCAGCTTGTCGAGGGGGCCCAATGAAAAACTGTTTTTT.

The chain uses TRBV7-2 and TRBJ2-5; 7 nucleotides match TRBD2. This CDR3 region has 16 residues. J lost 2 bases, V lost 1 base, and 7 bases had no gene match. Germline V gene data show CDR1 as SGHTA and CDR2 as FQGNSA. The CDR3 bases are TGTGCCAGCAGCTTAGGTTGGGGACTACCTCAAGAGACCCAGTACTTC. Encoded protein: CASSLGWGLPQETQYF. Drawing the rest from reference TRBV7-2 and TRBJ2-5, the complete variable domain is GAGVSQSPSNKVTEKGKDVELRCDPISGHTALYWYRQSLGQGLEFLIYFQGNSAPDKSGLPSDRFSAERTGGSVSTLTIQRTQQEDSAVYLCASSLGWGLPQETQYFGPGTRLLVL.

This clone occurred a few times. J is TRBJ1-1 and V is TRBV11-3; 8 bases align to TRBD1. From germline, CDR1 is SGHNT and CDR2 YENEEA. The CDR3 has 13 amino acids. V shed 5 bases and J 4 bases; nucleotides not matched to a gene: 3. CDR3 loop: CASSATGGTEAFF. The DNA for the CDR3 is TGTGCCAGCAGCGCCACAGGGGGCACTGAAGCTTTCTTT.

The J gene is TRBJ1-1, the V gene TRBV7-9, with a possible D match to TRBD1 (5 bases). Germline assignment: CDR1 SEHNR and CDR2 FQNEAQ (reference sequence). This CDR3 contains 14 residues. The germline V and J ends were trimmed by 1 base and 5 bases, with 11 bases remaining between them. CDR3 amino acids: CASSLVVGATEAFF. In DNA, the CDR3 is TGTGCCAGCAGCTTAGTAGTTGGGGCTACTGAAGCTTTCTTT.

The chain recombines TRBV27 with TRBJ2-1, with D tentatively TRBD1 (5 bases). V lost 4 bases to trimming and J lost 3 bases, with 10 bases between them. CDR1 is MNHEY, CDR2 SMNVEV, per germline (reference sequence). The CDR3 sequence is 14 residues long. The CDR3: CASSWQGGYNEQFF. In DNA form, the CDR3 reads TGTGCCAGCAGTTGGCAGGGTGGCTACAATGAGCAGTTCTTC.